Each of the 27 T cell receptor beta chains below was sequenced from the same sample in a study of CD8+CD57+ T cells in acquired aplastic anemia. TCR beta VDJ and CDR3 profiles were obtained from a genomic DNA template. MiXCR, applied by TCRdb to the reads, yields one record per CDR3 protein. The data show about 180,000 distinct CDR3 sequences, 50% to 65% seen once. Those patients picked for sequencing had displayed CD8+CD57+ cell expansion on flow cytometry. What was sequenced was sorted CD4+, CD8+, or CD8+CD57+ T cells (not recorded which) from PBMCs. The receptor source for this set is a human donor with aplastic anemia.

The chain recombines TRBV7-2 with TRBJ2-2, with unresolved D. The CDR3 consists of 14 residues. CDR1 is SGHTA and CDR2 is FQGNSA in the germline V gene. V dropped 5 bases and J dropped 4 bases, with 11 bases sitting between them. In nucleotides, the CDR3 is TGTGCCAGCAGCCATAAGGCTGTCACCGGGGAGCTGTTTTTT. Encoded protein: CASSHKAVTGELFF.

The chain employs TRBV7-9 and TRBJ1-2; D is possibly TRBD1 (6 bases). The V end was cut by 5 bases, the J end by 5 bases, with 9 bases between. CDR1 and CDR2 from the germline V gene are SEHNR and FQNEAQ (reference sequence). This CDR3 spans 12 amino acids. The chain's CDR3 is CASSAQGYGYTF. The CDR3 DNA reads TGTGCCAGCAGCGCACAGGGTTATGGCTACACCTTC.

CDR3: CASAEGRYEQYF. As DNA, the CDR3 is TGTGCCAGCGCGGAGGGGAGATACGAGCAGTACTTC. V and J are TRBV2 and TRBJ2-7; D perhaps matches TRBD2 (6 bases). V gave up 8 bases and J gave up 4 bases, with 12 bases separating them. Germline lookup yields CDR1 SNHLY and CDR2 FYNNEI. This CDR3 contains 12 residues.

V and J are TRBV5-1 and TRBJ1-1; no clear D gene. This CDR3 comprises 13 residues. Germline V gene lookup returns CDR1 SGHRS and CDR2 YFSETQ. The V end lost 5 bases, the J end lost 1 base, and 9 bases lay between the germline ends. The DNA of the CDR3 is TGCGCCAGCAGTAAGGACCGGAACACTGAAGCTTTCTTT. Protein product: CASSKDRNTEAFF.

This clonotype was detected only a few times. This chain links TRBV2 with TRBJ2-2; D remains unclear. V lost 1 base to trimming and J lost 12 bases, with 6 bases between them. Germline assignment: CDR1 SNHLY and CDR2 FYNNEI. The CDR3 runs 11 residues. The CDR3 DNA follows: TGTGCCAGCAGTGAAGGGGCGAAGCTGTTTTTT. Its translation is CASSEGAKLFF.

This clonotype was recorded at least ten times. CDR3 nucleotide sequence: TGTGCCAGCAGTCTTTCACAGGGGGCGTACGAGCAGTACTTC. Protein sequence: CASSLSQGAYEQYF. This chain uses TRBV27 with TRBJ2-7, with 9 bases aligning to TRBD1. In germline, CDR1 is MNHEY, CDR2 SMNVEV (reference sequence). J lost 4 bases, V lost 5 bases, and 6 bases had no gene match. This CDR3 is 14 amino acids long.

This chain links TRBV24-1 with TRBJ2-1, with 11 bases fitting TRBD2. The CDR3 length is 19 residues. Germline CDR1 KGHDR, CDR2 SFDVKD. V dropped 4 bases and J dropped 0; count of bases not matched to a gene: 10. CDR3 in DNA: TGTGCCACCAGTGAGGCTAGCGGGAGGCCGAGGAGCTCCTACAATGAGCAGTTCTTC. Amino acids: CATSEASGRPRSSYNEQFF.

The chain employs TRBV7-3 and TRBJ2-1; 9 bases match TRBD2. Trimming removed 2 bases from V and 6 bases from J; junction bases left unmatched: 11. The CDR3 is made up of 17 amino acids. Germline V lookup: CDR1 SGHTA, CDR2 FQGTGA. CDR3 DNA: TGTGCCAGCAGCTTAGGCCGGGTAGCGGGAGTCTCCAATGAGCAGTTCTTC. Its protein is CASSLGRVAGVSNEQFF.

This clonotype was observed at least ten times. The chain combines TRBV4-2 with TRBJ1-1; D gene ambiguous. Germline assignment: CDR1 LGHNA and CDR2 YNFKEQ. Trimming removed 7 bases from V and 1 base from J, with 10 bases in between. This CDR3 comprises 13 residues. The CDR3 loop is CASTHSQNTEAFF. CDR3 sequence (DNA): TGTGCCAGCACCCACTCCCAGAACACTGAAGCTTTCTTT.

Worth noting for this clonotype: A much larger clone is a single base away; this may be a read error. The genes are TRBV6-1 and TRBJ2-7; 7 bases fit TRBD1. CDR3 length equals 15 residues. Germline V gene sequence: CDR1 MNHNS, CDR2 SASEGT. The CDR3 DNA reads TGTGCCAGCAGTGACGCACAGGGGAGCTCCTACGAGCGGTACTTC. Its translation is CASSDAQGSSYERYF.

The chain carries TRBV7-6 and TRBJ1-6; weak D call: TRBD1 (6 bases). V was trimmed by 6 bases and J by 7 bases, leaving 13 bases between them. Germline loops: CDR1 SGHVS, CDR2 FNYEAQ. The CDR3 covers 14 residues. Here the CDR3 reads CASRADSLNSPLHF. DNA of the CDR3: TGTGCCAGCAGAGCGGACAGCTTGAATTCACCCCTCCACTTT. Full variable domain (outside the CDR3, taken from reference TRBV7-6 and TRBJ1-6): GAGVSQSPRYKVTKRGQDVALRCDPISGHVSLYWYRQALGQGPEFLTYFNYEAQQDKSGLPNDRFSAERPEGSISTLTIQRTEQRDSAMYRCASRADSLNSPLHFGNGTRLTVT.

This chain uses TRBV5-1 with TRBJ1-1; 9 nucleotides agree with TRBD1. There are 14 residues in the CDR3. Germline CDR1 reads SGHRS; CDR2 reads YFSETQ. V dropped 0 bases and J dropped 5; count of bases not matched to a gene: 2. The CDR3 is CASSLDRGQTEAFF. As DNA, the CDR3 is TGCGCCAGCAGCTTGGACAGGGGGCAGACTGAAGCTTTCTTT.

Remarks on this clonotype: The junction shows a germline mismatch at one end, possibly a read error. V usage is TRBV10-3 and J usage is TRBJ2-1, with 8 bases fitting TRBD2. The CDR3 is 14 amino acids. Germline CDR1 and CDR2: ENHRY and SYGVKD. CDR3 protein: CASSLRTGGDEQFF. The CDR3 region has the DNA TGTGCCAGCAGTCTACGGACGGGAGGGGATGAGCAGTTCTTC.

This clonotype was seen only a few times. The CDR3 sequence is CASSLGGSGYGYTF. CDR3 bases: TGTGCCAGCAGTCTAGGGGGAAGTGGCTATGGCTACACCTTC. V and J are TRBV7-9 and TRBJ1-2; a possible D gene is TRBD1 (6 bases). V lost 6 bases and J 4 bases, leaving 15 bases between the germline ends. CDR3 size: 14 residues. Per germline, CDR1 SEHNR and CDR2 FQNEAQ (reference sequence).

V gene TRBV20-1 combines with J gene TRBJ1-1; 8 nucleotides line up with TRBD1. Germline values: CDR1 DFQATT, CDR2 SNEGSKA (reference sequence). The CDR3 loop spans 12 amino acids. Germline trimming cut 8 bases from V and 2 bases from J; bases unmatched to any gene: 4. The DNA for the CDR3 is TGCAGTTGCACAGGGGGAAACACTGAAGCTTTCTTT. Translating it yields CSCTGGNTEAFF.

The V and J genes are TRBV10-2 and TRBJ2-7, with D perhaps matching TRBD1 (6 bases). In germline, CDR1 is WSHSY, CDR2 SAAADI. The CDR3 runs 12 residues. V lost 8 bases and J lost 6, with 14 bases in between. The DNA for the CDR3 is TGCGCCAGCGCTCAGGGGACCCTCGAGCAGTACTTC. Protein product: CASAQGTLEQYF.

The chain has TRBV20-1 and TRBJ1-2; TRBD1 matches at 7 bases. In germline, CDR1 is DFQATT, CDR2 SNEGSKA (reference sequence). CDR3 length: 14 residues. V lost 0 bases, J lost 3 bases, and 4 bases stayed unmatched. CDR3 sequence reads: CSARDWTGYYGYTF. The CDR3 bases are TGCAGTGCTAGAGATTGGACAGGTTACTATGGCTACACCTTC.

Ten or more counts support this clonotype. CDR3 loop: CASSYSNVIVDTEAFF. The CDR3 region has the DNA TGTGCCAGCAGTTACTCGAATGTCATAGTGGACACTGAAGCTTTCTTT. The chain combines TRBV6-5 with TRBJ1-1; no reliable D call. Germline values: CDR1 MNHEY, CDR2 SVGAGI. This CDR3 contains 16 residues. Trimming stripped 0 bases from V and 3 bases from J, with 14 bases between.

This clonotype was seen a handful of times. Given a much more abundant clone one base away, this may be a read error. The chain has TRBV7-3 and TRBJ2-4; 7 positions match TRBD1. Unmatched junction bases numbered 10, after V lost 2 bases and J lost 12 bases. CDR1 SGHTA and CDR2 FQGTGA come from the germline V gene. The CDR3 is 14 residues long. CDR3 nucleotide sequence: TGTGCCAGCAGCTTAGGCCAGGGGGTCGACACTCAGTACTTC. This sequence encodes CASSLGQGVDTQYF. Looking up the rest from reference TRBV7-3 and TRBJ2-4 gives the full variable domain: GAGVSQTPSNKVTEKGKYVELRCDPISGHTALYWYRQSLGQGPEFLIYFQGTGAADDSGLPNDRFFAVRPEGSVSTLKIQRTERGDSAVYLCASSLGQGVDTQYFGAGTRLSVL.

CDR3 sequence reads: CASSQSLLHEQFF. The CDR3 region has the DNA TGTGCCAGCAGCCAATCACTACTCCATGAGCAGTTCTTC. The chain joins TRBV7-2 to TRBJ2-1; no clear D gene. This CDR3 is 13 amino acids long. Germline V gene lookup returns CDR1 SGHTA and CDR2 FQGNSA. Trimming pared 5 bases from V and 8 bases from J, leaving 13 bases between. Based on the CDR3 plus reference TRBV7-2 and TRBJ2-1, the full variable domain is GAGVSQSPSNKVTEKGKDVELRCDPISGHTALYWYRQSLGQGLEFLIYFQGNSAPDKSGLPSDRFSAERTGGSVSTLTIQRTQQEDSAVYLCASSQSLLHEQFFGPGTRLTVL.

The V and J genes are TRBV15 and TRBJ2-3; D unresolved. The CDR3 is 13 residues long. The V end lost 6 bases, the J end lost 3 bases, and 10 bases lay between the germline ends. Germline-derived CDR1 and CDR2 are LNHNV and YYDKDF (reference sequence). CDR3 DNA sequence: TGTGCCACCAGTCCTACGTCAACAGATACGCAGTATTTT. Translated: CATSPTSTDTQYF. Full variable domain (remainder filled in from reference TRBV15 and TRBJ2-3): DAMVIQNPRYQVTQFGKPVTLSCSQTLNHNVMYWYQQKSSQAPKLLFHYYDKDFNNEADTPDNFQSRRPNTSFCFLDIRSPGLGDTAMYLCATSPTSTDTQYFGPGTRLTVL.

This clonotype was seen many times. V and J are TRBV5-1 and TRBJ1-1, with D unclear. The CDR3 sequence is 15 residues long. The germline CDR1 and CDR2 sequences are SGHRS and YFSETQ. V lost 0 bases to trimming and J lost 1 base, with 10 bases between them. The DNA of the CDR3 is TGCGCCAGCAGCTTGGATTACGGACCGAACACTGAAGCTTTCTTT. Protein product: CASSLDYGPNTEAFF.

V and J are TRBV19 and TRBJ1-1; TRBD1 agrees at 10 bases. With V trimmed by 9 bases and J by 12 bases, 19 bases remained unmatched. CDR3 size: 15 residues. Germline V gene lookup returns CDR1 LNHDA and CDR2 SQIVND (reference sequence). The chain's CDR3 is CASSSTGGAGQGSFF. The CDR3 DNA is TGTGCCAGCAGTTCGACAGGGGGCGCGGGACAGGGGTCTTTCTTT.

The V gene is TRBV7-2, the J gene TRBJ2-1, with 9 bases lining up with TRBD2. Germline V gene data show CDR1 as SGHTA and CDR2 as FQGNSA. J gave up 3 bases and V 1 base, and 7 bases lay outside the gene matches. There are 17 residues in the CDR3. CDR3 protein: CASSLVRAGGLYNEQFF. DNA for the CDR3: TGTGCCAGCAGCTTAGTAAGGGCGGGAGGGCTCTACAATGAGCAGTTCTTC.

The rearrangement joins TRBV20-1 to TRBJ1-5; 9 bases align to TRBD1. Looked up from germline, CDR1 is DFQATT and CDR2 is SNEGSKA (reference sequence). With V trimmed by 6 bases and J by 2 bases, 8 bases remained unmatched. The CDR3 spans 15 residues. CDR3 sequence reads: CSAQTGGVGNQPQHF. The CDR3 DNA reads as TGCAGTGCCCAGACAGGGGGAGTAGGCAATCAGCCCCAGCATTTT.

This clonotype has a count of ten or more. This chain joins TRBV4-1 and TRBJ1-5, with 11 bases lining up with TRBD1. This CDR3 comprises 16 residues. The ends lost 4 bases at V and 2 bases at J; junction bases unmatched: 4. Germline V lookup: CDR1 MGHRA, CDR2 YSYEKL. Here the CDR3 DNA reads TGCGCCAGCAGCCTCGGGACAGGGGGGGGCAATCAGCCCCAGCATTTT. It is translated as CASSLGTGGGNQPQHF.

This clonotype was picked up a small number of times. CDR3 bases: TGTGCCACCAGCGCGACAGCCGACTCCTACGAGCAGTACTTC. As protein: CATSATADSYEQYF. This rearrangement joins TRBV6-5 to TRBJ2-7, with D perhaps matching TRBD1 (5 bases). V was clipped by 10 bases and J by 0 bases, with 16 bases between them. The CDR3 spans 14 residues. The germline gives CDR1 MNHEY, CDR2 SVGAGI.